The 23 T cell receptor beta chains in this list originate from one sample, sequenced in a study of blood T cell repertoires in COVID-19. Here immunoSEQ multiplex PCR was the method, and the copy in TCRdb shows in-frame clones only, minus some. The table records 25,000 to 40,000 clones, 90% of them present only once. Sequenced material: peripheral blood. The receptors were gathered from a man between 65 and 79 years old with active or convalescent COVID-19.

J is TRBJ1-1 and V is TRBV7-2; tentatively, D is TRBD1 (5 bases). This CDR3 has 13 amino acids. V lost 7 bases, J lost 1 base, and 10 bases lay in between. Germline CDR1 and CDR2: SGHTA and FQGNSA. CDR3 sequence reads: CASNQQANTEAFF. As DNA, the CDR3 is TGTGCCAGCAACCAACAGGCGAACACTGAAGCTTTCTTT. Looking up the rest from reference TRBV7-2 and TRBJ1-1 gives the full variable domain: GAGVSQSPSNKVTEKGKDVELRCDPISGHTALYWYRQSLGQGLEFLIYFQGNSAPDKSGLPSDRFSAERTGGSVSTLTIQRTQQEDSAVYLCASNQQANTEAFFGQGTRLTVV.

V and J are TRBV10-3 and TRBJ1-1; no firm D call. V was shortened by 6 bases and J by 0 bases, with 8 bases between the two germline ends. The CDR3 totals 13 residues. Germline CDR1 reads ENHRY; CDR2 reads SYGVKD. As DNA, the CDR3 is TGTGCCATCAGGAGGGATATGAACACTGAAGCTTTCTTT. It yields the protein CAIRRDMNTEAFF.

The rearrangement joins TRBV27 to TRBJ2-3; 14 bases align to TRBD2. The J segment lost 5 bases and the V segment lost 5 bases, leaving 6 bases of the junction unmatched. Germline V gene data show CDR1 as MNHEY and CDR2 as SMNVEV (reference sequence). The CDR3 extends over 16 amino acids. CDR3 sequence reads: CASSIRLAGGIDTQYF. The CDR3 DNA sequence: TGTGCCAGCAGTATAAGACTAGCGGGGGGGATAGATACGCAGTATTTT.

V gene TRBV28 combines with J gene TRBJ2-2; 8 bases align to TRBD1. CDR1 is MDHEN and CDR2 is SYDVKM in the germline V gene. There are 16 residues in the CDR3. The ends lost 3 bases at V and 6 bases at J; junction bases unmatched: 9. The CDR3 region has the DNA TGTGCCAGCAGTTTGTTCAGGGGGCAACGGGCCGGGGAGCTGTTTTTT. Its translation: CASSLFRGQRAGELFF. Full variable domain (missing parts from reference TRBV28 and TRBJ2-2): DVKVTQSSRYLVKRTGEKVFLECVQDMDHENMFWYRQDPGLGLRLIYFSYDVKMKEKGDIPEGYSVSREKKERFSLILESASTNQTSMYLCASSLFRGQRAGELFFGEGSRLTVL.

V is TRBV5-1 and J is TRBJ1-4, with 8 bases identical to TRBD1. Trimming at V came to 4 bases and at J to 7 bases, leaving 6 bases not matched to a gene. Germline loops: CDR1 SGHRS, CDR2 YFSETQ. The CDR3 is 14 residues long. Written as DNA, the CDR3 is TGCGCCAGCAGCAACGACAGGGGCGGTGAAAAACTGTTTTTT. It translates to CASSNDRGGEKLFF.

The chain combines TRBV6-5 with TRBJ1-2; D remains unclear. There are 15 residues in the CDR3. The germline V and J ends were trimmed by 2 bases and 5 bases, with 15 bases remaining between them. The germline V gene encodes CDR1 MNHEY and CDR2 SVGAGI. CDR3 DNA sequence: TGTGCCAGCAGTTACGGAGGCGGTGTTGGGTATGGCTACACCTTC. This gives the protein CASSYGGGVGYGYTF.

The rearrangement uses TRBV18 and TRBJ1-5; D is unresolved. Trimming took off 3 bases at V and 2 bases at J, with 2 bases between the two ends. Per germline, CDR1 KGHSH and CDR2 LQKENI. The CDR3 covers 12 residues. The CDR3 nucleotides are TGTGCCAGCTCACCCGGCAATCAGCCCCAGCATTTT. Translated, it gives CASSPGNQPQHF.

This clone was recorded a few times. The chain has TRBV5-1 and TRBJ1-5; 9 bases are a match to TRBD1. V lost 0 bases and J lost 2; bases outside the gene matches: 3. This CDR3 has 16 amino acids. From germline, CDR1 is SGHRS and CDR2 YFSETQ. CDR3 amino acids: CASSLEGQGGNQPQHF. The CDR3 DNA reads TGCGCCAGCAGCTTGGAGGGACAGGGAGGCAATCAGCCCCAGCATTTT.

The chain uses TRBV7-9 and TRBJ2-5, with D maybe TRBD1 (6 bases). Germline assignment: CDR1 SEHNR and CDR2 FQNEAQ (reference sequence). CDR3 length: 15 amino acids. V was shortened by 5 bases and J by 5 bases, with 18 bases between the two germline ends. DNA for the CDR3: TGTGCCAGCAGCGCGAGAGGCGGACAGATGGAGACCCAGTACTTC. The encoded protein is CASSARGGQMETQYF. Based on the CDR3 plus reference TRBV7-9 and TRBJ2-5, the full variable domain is DTGVSQNPRHKITKRGQNVTFRCDPISEHNRLYWYRQTLGQGPEFLTYFQNEAQLEKSRLLSDRFSAERPKGSFSTLEIQRTEQGDSAMYLCASSARGGQMETQYFGPGTRLLVL.

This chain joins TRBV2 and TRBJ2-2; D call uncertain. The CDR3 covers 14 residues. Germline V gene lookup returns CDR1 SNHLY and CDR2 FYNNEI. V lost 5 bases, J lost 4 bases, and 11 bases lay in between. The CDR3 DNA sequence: TGTGCCAGCAGTTCCTCCTACGTCACCGGGGAGCTGTTTTTT. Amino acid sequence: CASSSSYVTGELFF.

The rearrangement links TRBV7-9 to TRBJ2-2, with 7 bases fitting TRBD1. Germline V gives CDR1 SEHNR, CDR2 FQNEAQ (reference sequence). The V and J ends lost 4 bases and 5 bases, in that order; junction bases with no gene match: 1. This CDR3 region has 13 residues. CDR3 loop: CASSSDRTGELFF. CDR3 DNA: TGTGCCAGCAGCTCGGACAGGACCGGGGAGCTGTTTTTT.

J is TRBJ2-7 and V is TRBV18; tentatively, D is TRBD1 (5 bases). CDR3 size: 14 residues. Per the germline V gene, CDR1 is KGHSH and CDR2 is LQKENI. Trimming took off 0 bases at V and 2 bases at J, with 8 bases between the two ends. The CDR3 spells CASSPPGQPYEQYF. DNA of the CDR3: TGTGCCAGCTCACCACCGGGGCAACCCTACGAGCAGTACTTC.

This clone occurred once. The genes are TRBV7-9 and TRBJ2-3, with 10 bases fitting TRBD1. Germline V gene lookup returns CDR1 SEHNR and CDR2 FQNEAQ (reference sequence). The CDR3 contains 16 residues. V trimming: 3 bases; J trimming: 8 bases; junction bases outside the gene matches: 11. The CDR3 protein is CASSFHGTGASGTQYF. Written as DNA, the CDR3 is TGTGCCAGCAGCTTTCACGGGACAGGGGCTTCTGGTACGCAGTATTTT.

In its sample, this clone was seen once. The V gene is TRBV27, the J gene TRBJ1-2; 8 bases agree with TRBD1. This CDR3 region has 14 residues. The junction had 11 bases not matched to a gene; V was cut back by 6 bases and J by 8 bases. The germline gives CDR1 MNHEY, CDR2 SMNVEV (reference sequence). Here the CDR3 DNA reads TGTGCCAGCAGCAGGACAGGGCCTGCCCCAGGCTACACCTTC. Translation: CASSRTGPAPGYTF.

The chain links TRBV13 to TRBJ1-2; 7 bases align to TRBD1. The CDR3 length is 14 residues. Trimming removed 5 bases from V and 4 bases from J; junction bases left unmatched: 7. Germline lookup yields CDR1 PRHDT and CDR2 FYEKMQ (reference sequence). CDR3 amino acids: CASSLTQGTYGYTF. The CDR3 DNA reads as TGTGCCAGCAGCCTTACACAGGGGACCTATGGCTACACCTTC.

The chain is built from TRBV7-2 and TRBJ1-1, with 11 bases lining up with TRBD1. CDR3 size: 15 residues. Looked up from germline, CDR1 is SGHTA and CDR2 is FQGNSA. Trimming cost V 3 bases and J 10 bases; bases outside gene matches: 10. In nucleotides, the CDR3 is TGTGCCAGCAGCTTGACCAGGACAGGGGGCAGTTCAGCTTTCTTT. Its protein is CASSLTRTGGSSAFF.

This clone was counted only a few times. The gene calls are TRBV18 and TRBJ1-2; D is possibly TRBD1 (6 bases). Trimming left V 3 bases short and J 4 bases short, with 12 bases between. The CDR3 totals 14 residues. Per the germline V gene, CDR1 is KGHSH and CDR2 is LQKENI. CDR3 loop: CASSPGRGFYGYTF. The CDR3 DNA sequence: TGTGCCAGCTCACCGGGCAGGGGTTTCTATGGCTACACCTTC.

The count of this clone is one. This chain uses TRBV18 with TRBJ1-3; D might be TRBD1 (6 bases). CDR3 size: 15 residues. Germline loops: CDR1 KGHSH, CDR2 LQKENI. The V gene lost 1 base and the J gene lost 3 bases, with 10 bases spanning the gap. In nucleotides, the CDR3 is TGTGCCAGCTCACCACAAGAGACAGGTGGAAACACCATATATTTT. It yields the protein CASSPQETGGNTIYF.

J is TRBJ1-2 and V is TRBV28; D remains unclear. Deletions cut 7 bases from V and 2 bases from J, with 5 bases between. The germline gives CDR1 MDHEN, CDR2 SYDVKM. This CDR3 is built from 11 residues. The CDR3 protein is CASTSNYGYTF. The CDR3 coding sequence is TGTGCCAGCACCTCGAACTATGGCTACACCTTC.

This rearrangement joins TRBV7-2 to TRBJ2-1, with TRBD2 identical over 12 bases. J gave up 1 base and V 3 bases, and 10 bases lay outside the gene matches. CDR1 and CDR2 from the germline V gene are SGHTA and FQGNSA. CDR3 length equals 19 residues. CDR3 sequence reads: CASSFPSGGAPSSYNEQFF. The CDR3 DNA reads TGTGCCAGCAGCTTCCCTAGCGGGGGGGCCCCAAGTTCCTACAATGAGCAGTTCTTC.

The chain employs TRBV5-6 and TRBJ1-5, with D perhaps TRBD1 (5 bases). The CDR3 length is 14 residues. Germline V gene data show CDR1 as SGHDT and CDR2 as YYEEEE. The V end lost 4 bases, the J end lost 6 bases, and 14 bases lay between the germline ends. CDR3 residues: CASSLKGMGQPQHF. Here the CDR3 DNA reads TGTGCCAGCAGCCTAAAGGGGATGGGTCAGCCCCAGCATTTT. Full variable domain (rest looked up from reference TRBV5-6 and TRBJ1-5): DAGVTQSPTHLIKTRGQQVTLRCSPKSGHDTVSWYQQALGQGPQFIFQYYEEEERQRGNFPDRFSGHQFPNYSSELNVNALLLGDSALYLCASSLKGMGQPQHFGDGTRLSIL.

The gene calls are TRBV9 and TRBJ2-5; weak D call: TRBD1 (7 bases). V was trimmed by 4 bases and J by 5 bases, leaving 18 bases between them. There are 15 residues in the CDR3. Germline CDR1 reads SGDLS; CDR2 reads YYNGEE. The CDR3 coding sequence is TGTGCCAGCAGCATCCTCAGGGGGGTCGAGGAGACCCAGTACTTC. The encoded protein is CASSILRGVEETQYF.

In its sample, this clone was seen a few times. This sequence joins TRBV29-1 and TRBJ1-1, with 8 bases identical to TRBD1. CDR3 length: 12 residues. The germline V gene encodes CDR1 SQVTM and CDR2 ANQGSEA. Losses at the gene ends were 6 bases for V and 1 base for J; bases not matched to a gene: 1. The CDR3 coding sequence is TGCAGCGTAGGGACAGGGAACACTGAAGCTTTCTTT. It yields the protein CSVGTGNTEAFF.